One and the same sample provided the 28 T cell receptor beta chains below, sequenced in a study of blood T cell repertoires in COVID-19. Using immunoSEQ multiplex PCR, the repertoire was profiled, and TCRdb retains in-frame clones only, with some absent. In the table there are about 410,000 clones, roughly 89% of which are singletons. Material for sequencing was peripheral blood. These receptors were taken from a woman in her 30s with active or convalescent COVID-19.

This chain joins TRBV19 and TRBJ1-2; D call uncertain. Per the germline V gene, CDR1 is LNHDA and CDR2 is SQIVND (reference sequence). The CDR3 length is 11 residues. V lost 7 bases to trimming and J lost 4 bases, with 7 bases between them. The DNA for the CDR3 is TGTGCCAGTAACGGTATCTATGGCTACACCTTC. Protein sequence: CASNGIYGYTF. Combining the CDR3 with reference TRBV19 and TRBJ1-2 gives the whole variable domain DGGITQSPKYLFRKEGQNVTLSCEQNLNHDAMYWYRQDPGQGLRLIYYSQIVNDFQKGDIAEGYSVSREKKESFPLTVTSAQKNPTAFYLCASNGIYGYTFGSGTRLTVV.

This rearrangement joins TRBV4-1 to TRBJ1-5, with a weak D call TRBD1 (5 bases). Germline V gene sequence: CDR1 MGHRA, CDR2 YSYEKL. This CDR3 comprises 16 residues. The V end lost 1 base, the J end lost 4 bases, and 14 bases lay between the germline ends. As DNA, the CDR3 is TGCGCCAGCAGCCAAGTAGTCCAGGCAGGGAATCAGCCCCAGCATTTT. The encoded protein is CASSQVVQAGNQPQHF.

J is TRBJ2-2 and V is TRBV2; 7 nucleotides match TRBD2. The trim removed 6 bases at V and 2 bases at J, leaving 15 bases unmatched. There are 18 residues in the CDR3. CDR1 is SNHLY and CDR2 is FYNNEI in the germline V gene. CDR3 loop: CASSVLRREKFNTGELFF. The DNA of the CDR3 is TGTGCCAGCAGCGTCCTGAGGCGGGAGAAATTTAACACCGGGGAGCTGTTTTTT.

V is TRBV24-1 and J is TRBJ1-5; 7 nucleotides agree with TRBD1. Germline V CDR1 and CDR2: KGHDR, SFDVKD. J lost 4 bases, V lost 7 bases, and 18 bases had no gene match. The CDR3 runs 18 residues. The DNA for the CDR3 is TGTGCCACCAGCCGACAGGGAAATCCCCTGATCTGGAATCAGCCCCAGCATTTT. Its protein is CATSRQGNPLIWNQPQHF.

V is TRBV11-2 and J is TRBJ1-1, with D hard to call. V was trimmed by 1 base and J by 3 bases, leaving 12 bases between them. The CDR3 totals 15 residues. The germline gives CDR1 SGHAT, CDR2 FQNNGV. The CDR3 loop is CASSLGARADTEAFF. CDR3 nucleotides: TGTGCCAGCAGCTTAGGTGCGAGGGCTGACACTGAAGCTTTCTTT.

The chain couples TRBV18 to TRBJ1-5; D gene unclear. V was trimmed by 4 bases and J by 2 bases, leaving 12 bases between them. The CDR3 extends over 15 amino acids. Germline V gives CDR1 KGHSH, CDR2 LQKENI. For the CDR3, the DNA is TGTGCCAGCTCACTCGGGGTTATCGGCAATCAGCCCCAGCATTTT. Amino acids: CASSLGVIGNQPQHF.

The CDR3 is CASSTPDSDPYEQYF. CDR3 in DNA: TGTGCCAGCAGTACCCCGGACAGCGATCCCTACGAGCAGTACTTC. V gene TRBV25-1 combines with J gene TRBJ2-7; possibly TRBD1 for D (6 bases). The V and J ends lost 5 bases and 2 bases respectively, with 16 bases between them. CDR3 length: 15 residues. Germline CDR1 reads MGHDK; CDR2 reads SYGVNS.

The chain couples TRBV3-1 (or the pseudogene TRBV3-2) to TRBJ1-6; 9 bases fit TRBD1. V lost 8 bases and J lost 5; bases outside the gene matches: 13. CDR1 and CDR2 from the germline V gene are LGHDT and YNNKEL (reference sequence). The CDR3 length is 17 residues. Here the CDR3 DNA reads TGTGCCAGCCGCCTCCGGGACAGGGTTTCGGATAATTCACCCCTCCACTTT. Protein sequence: CASRLRDRVSDNSPLHF.

This chain links TRBV5-1 with TRBJ1-1; 9 bases map to TRBD1. Trimming removed 4 bases from V and 6 bases from J; junction bases left unmatched: 1. From germline, CDR1 is SGHRS and CDR2 YFSETQ. CDR3 size: 12 residues. The CDR3 DNA reads as TGCGCCAGCAGCCGGACAGGGGCTGAAGCTTTCTTT. This codes for CASSRTGAEAFF.

The V call is TRBV5-1, the J call TRBJ2-7; maybe TRBD1 (6 bases). Germline CDR1 and CDR2: SGHRS and YFSETQ. V was clipped by 0 bases and J by 4 bases, with 8 bases between them. The CDR3 is 13 amino acids. The CDR3 coding sequence is TGCGCCAGCAGCTTGGGGGGGCAATACGAGCAGTACTTC. Protein product: CASSLGGQYEQYF.

This clone turned up a few times. This chain uses TRBV19 with TRBJ1-4; TRBD1 is a possible D gene (6 bases). The V and J ends lost 7 bases and 0 bases respectively, with 12 bases between them. Germline CDR1 LNHDA, CDR2 SQIVND (reference sequence). This CDR3 is built from 15 residues. The CDR3 region is CASKPGQATNEKLFF. CDR3 nucleotide sequence: TGTGCCAGTAAGCCGGGACAAGCAACTAATGAAAAACTGTTTTTT.

J is TRBJ2-3 and V is TRBV5-6; D is perhaps TRBD2 (5 bases). This CDR3 region has 13 residues. Trimming removed 4 bases from V and 3 bases from J, with 9 bases in between. Germline CDR1 and CDR2: SGHDT and YYEEEE. The CDR3 DNA follows: TGTGCCAGCAGCCCCCGGAGGACAGATACGCAGTATTTT. It encodes CASSPRRTDTQYF.

The V gene is TRBV2, the J gene TRBJ2-2; 7 bases match TRBD1. The CDR3 has 16 residues. Per germline, CDR1 SNHLY and CDR2 FYNNEI. J was trimmed by 8 bases and V by 2 bases; bases with no gene match: 11. DNA for the CDR3: TGTGCCAGCAGTGAACTTGGACAGGACGTTAGGGGGGAGCTGTTTTTT. The encoded protein is CASSELGQDVRGELFF.

The chain employs TRBV19 and TRBJ1-5; 11 bases fit TRBD1. CDR1 is LNHDA, CDR2 SQIVND, per germline (reference sequence). Trimming took 3 bases from V and 6 from J; bases not matched to a gene: 4. The CDR3 covers 15 residues. In DNA, the CDR3 is TGTGCCAGTAGTATTGGACAGGGGGCGGCTCAGCCCCAGCATTTT. As protein: CASSIGQGAAQPQHF.

This sequence joins TRBV7-9 and TRBJ2-5, with 7 bases that match TRBD1. V was pared by 6 bases and J by 5 bases, with 9 bases of the junction left unmatched. CDR3 length: 14 residues. The germline V gene has CDR1 SEHNR and CDR2 FQNEAQ (reference sequence). CDR3 region: CASSHRGRPETQYF. DNA for the CDR3: TGTGCCAGCAGTCACAGGGGACGCCCGGAGACCCAGTACTTC.

The J gene is TRBJ2-1, the V gene TRBV4-1, with TRBD2 matching over 8 bases. Germline V gene data show CDR1 as MGHRA and CDR2 as YSYEKL. Trimming cost V 3 bases and J 3 bases; bases outside gene matches: 10. The CDR3 extends over 17 amino acids. CDR3 protein: CASSQGRLAGLYNEQFF. CDR3 coding DNA: TGCGCCAGCAGCCAGGGACGTCTAGCGGGTCTCTACAATGAGCAGTTCTTC.

The chain joins TRBV3-1 (or the pseudogene TRBV3-2) to TRBJ2-7; 9 bases fit TRBD2. J gave up 6 bases and V 1 base, and 7 bases lay outside the gene matches. CDR3 length equals 15 residues. From germline, CDR1 is LGHDT and CDR2 YNNKEL (reference sequence). CDR3 amino acids: CASSQGSGSLSEQYF. The DNA for the CDR3 is TGTGCCAGCAGCCAAGGTAGCGGGAGCCTTTCCGAGCAGTACTTC.

The chain joins TRBV4-2 to TRBJ1-1; perhaps TRBD1 as D (6 bases). Germline CDR1 reads LGHNA; CDR2 reads YNFKEQ. V was cut by 3 bases and J by 0 bases, with 11 bases left in between. The CDR3 runs 15 residues. The CDR3 region has the DNA TGTGCCAGCAGCCAGGCGGGGGCAATGAACACTGAAGCTTTCTTT. The encoded protein is CASSQAGAMNTEAFF.

CDR3 DNA sequence: TGTGCCAGCAGTATAAGGACAGCCTATGGCTACACCTTC. It encodes CASSIRTAYGYTF. V is TRBV28 and J is TRBJ1-2, with D tentatively TRBD1 (6 bases). The germline V gene encodes CDR1 MDHEN and CDR2 SYDVKM. The CDR3 is made up of 13 amino acids. Trimming removed 5 bases at V and 4 bases at J, with 11 bases between.

The rearrangement links TRBV28 to TRBJ1-6, with D hard to call. Trimming took off 7 bases at V and 10 bases at J, with 17 bases between the two ends. The CDR3 totals 14 residues. Germline assignment: CDR1 MDHEN and CDR2 SYDVKM. CDR3 in amino acids: CASKIEGLGSPLHF. CDR3 in DNA: TGTGCCAGCAAAATCGAGGGCCTAGGGTCACCCCTCCACTTT.

The chain is built from TRBV2 and TRBJ2-1, with a tentative D call TRBD1 (5 bases). The CDR3 extends over 14 amino acids. V lost 2 bases and J lost 14, with 19 bases in between. Germline CDR1 reads SNHLY; CDR2 reads FYNNEI. The DNA of the CDR3 is TGTGCCAGCAGTGAACAGGGCACCCTCGTAGTGGAGTTCTTC. It yields the protein CASSEQGTLVVEFF. Drawing the rest from reference TRBV2 and TRBJ2-1, the complete variable domain is EPEVTQTPSHQVTQMGQEVILRCVPISNHLYFYWYRQILGQKVEFLVSFYNNEISEKSEIFDDQFSVERPDGSNFTLKIRSTKLEDSAMYFCASSEQGTLVVEFFGPGTRLTVL.

The chain combines TRBV6-4 with TRBJ2-5, with 8 bases lining up with TRBD2. The germline CDR1 and CDR2 sequences are MRHNA and SNTAGT. Trimming removed 7 bases from V and 3 bases from J; junction bases left unmatched: 13. The CDR3 has 16 amino acids. In DNA, the CDR3 is TGTGCCAGCACCAGACAGGCCAGCGGGAGTGAAGAGACCCAGTACTTC. Translated: CASTRQASGSEETQYF.

This clone was detected a few times. The CDR3 loop is CASSVGPGGEKTQYF. CDR3 coding DNA: TGTGCCAGCAGCGTAGGGCCCGGCGGGGAAAAGACCCAGTACTTC. The chain uses TRBV9 and TRBJ2-5; TRBD2 might be the D (6 bases). This CDR3 is built from 15 residues. Trimming stripped 0 bases from V and 6 bases from J, with 15 bases between. Germline assignment: CDR1 SGDLS and CDR2 YYNGEE. The full variable domain, completed using reference TRBV9 and TRBJ2-5, is DSGVTQTPKHLITATGQRVTLRCSPRSGDLSVYWYQQSLDQGLQFLIQYYNGEERAKGNILERFSAQQFPDLHSELNLSSLELGDSALYFCASSVGPGGEKTQYFGPGTRLLVL.

The CDR3 reads CASSFTTPTDTQYF. The DNA of the CDR3 is TGCGCCAGCAGCTTTACTACGCCCACAGATACGCAGTATTTT. The gene calls are TRBV5-1 and TRBJ2-3; D unclear. Germline V gene lookup returns CDR1 SGHRS and CDR2 YFSETQ. The V end was cut by 2 bases, the J end by 2 bases, with 9 bases between. The CDR3 consists of 14 residues.

This clone is a singleton in its sample. The rearrangement links TRBV5-8 to TRBJ1-2, with 8 positions matching TRBD1. J gave up 3 bases and V 4 bases, and 8 bases lay outside the gene matches. The germline CDR1 and CDR2 sequences are SGHTS and YDEGEE. This CDR3 spans 15 amino acids. The DNA of the CDR3 is TGTGCCAGCAGCCCCGTGACAGGGGACTACTATGGCTACACCTTC. Its translation is CASSPVTGDYYGYTF.

The chain has TRBV10-3 and TRBJ2-1; 15 bases match TRBD2. V was pared by 0 bases and J by 5 bases, with 5 bases of the junction left unmatched. Germline V gives CDR1 ENHRY, CDR2 SYGVKD. This CDR3 region has 18 residues. The CDR3, as DNA: TGTGCCATCAGTGAGTCCCGGACTAGCGGGGGGGCGGACAATGAGCAGTTCTTC. Protein sequence: CAISESRTSGGADNEQFF.

The chain carries TRBV6-6 and TRBJ2-5; the D gene is possibly TRBD2 (6 bases). Looked up from germline, CDR1 is MNHNY and CDR2 is SVGAGI (reference sequence). This CDR3 is built from 13 residues. The V and J ends lost 0 bases and 7 bases respectively, with 9 bases between them. The CDR3 DNA sequence: TGTGCCAGCAGTTACTCGTCGGAGGGGACCCAGTACTTC. Translation gives CASSYSSEGTQYF.

The chain is built from TRBV6-1 and TRBJ2-3; 9 bases fit TRBD2. CDR1 and CDR2 (germline): MNHNS, SASEGT. The V and J ends lost 3 bases and 2 bases, in that order; junction bases with no gene match: 6. The CDR3 length is 16 residues. CDR3 nucleotides: TGTGCCAGCAGTGACCCCGGGACTAGCATCACAGATACGCAGTATTTT. This encodes CASSDPGTSITDTQYF.